The 18 T cell receptor beta chains below all came from one sample that was sequenced in a study of blood T cell repertoires in COVID-19. Produced via immunoSEQ multiplex PCR; TCRdb's table is partial and in-frame only. The sample has around 29,000 clones, around nine tenths seen once; the top ten hold about 12%. Sequences were obtained from peripheral blood. The receptors here all came from a man between 65 and 85 years old with active COVID-19.

The rearrangement uses TRBV6-6 and TRBJ1-1; 7 bases align to TRBD1. After removal of 0 bases from V and 4 bases from J, the junction contained 8 bases not matched to a gene. The CDR3 loop spans 16 amino acids. CDR1 MNHNY and CDR2 SVGAGI come from the germline V gene (reference sequence). The CDR3 protein is CASSYSTGPGGTEAFF. CDR3 nucleotide sequence: TGTGCCAGCAGTTACTCGACAGGGCCTGGGGGCACTGAAGCTTTCTTT.

A single count supports this clone. CDR3 protein: CASGLTFRQGGLAKNIQYF. The CDR3 nucleotides are TGTGCTAGTGGTTTGACCTTTAGACAGGGGGGATTAGCCAAAAACATTCAGTACTTC. This chain links TRBV12-5 with TRBJ2-4; 9 bases are a match to TRBD1. V lost 2 bases and J lost 0; bases outside the gene matches: 11. The CDR3 covers 19 residues. Germline V gene data show CDR1 as LGHNT and CDR2 as FRNRAP.

This chain connects TRBV19 to TRBJ1-6; possible D gene TRBD1, 5 bases. V lost 3 bases to trimming and J lost 5 bases, with 11 bases between them. CDR1 and CDR2 from the germline V gene are LNHDA and SQIVND (reference sequence). This CDR3 contains 15 residues. CDR3 nucleotide sequence: TGTGCCAGTAGTATCGGCAGGGTGGATAATTCACCCCTCCACTTT. Protein: CASSIGRVDNSPLHF.

The CDR3 here is CAWSSGSPSGTQYF. In nucleotides, the CDR3 is TGTGCCTGGAGTTCGGGATCTCCTTCCGGGACCCAGTACTTC. V gene TRBV30 combines with J gene TRBJ2-5, with a weak D call TRBD2 (5 bases). The germline V and J ends were trimmed by 2 bases and 7 bases, with 17 bases remaining between them. CDR1 is GTSNPN, CDR2 SVGIG, per germline (reference sequence). The CDR3 length is 14 residues.

The rearrangement uses TRBV27 and TRBJ2-2; tentative D call: TRBD2 (6 bases). CDR1 is MNHEY, CDR2 SMNVEV, per germline (reference sequence). This CDR3 is built from 13 residues. Trimming left V 8 bases short and J 6 bases short, with 13 bases between. The CDR3 bases are TGTGCCAGCGGACCGTCGGGGGCCGGGGAGCTGTTTTTT. It encodes CASGPSGAGELFF.

The genes are TRBV2 and TRBJ1-2; the D gene is possibly TRBD1 (5 bases). The germline V and J ends were trimmed by 11 bases and 3 bases, with 7 bases remaining between them. Germline V gene lookup returns CDR1 SNHLY and CDR2 FYNNEI. The CDR3 covers 10 residues. CDR3 sequence reads: CASQDYGYTF. CDR3 sequence (DNA): TGTGCCTCACAGGACTATGGCTACACCTTC.

The chain links TRBV6-1 to TRBJ1-5; perhaps TRBD1 as D (6 bases). V was trimmed by 4 bases and J by 5 bases, leaving 21 bases between them. The CDR3 runs to 17 residues. Per the germline V gene, CDR1 is MNHNS and CDR2 is SASEGT. The chain's CDR3 is CASSGGGPQPRHQPQHF. DNA for the CDR3: TGTGCCAGCAGTGGAGGGGGACCCCAGCCTCGGCATCAGCCCCAGCATTTT.

The chain uses TRBV5-4 and TRBJ2-6; the D is unclear. CDR1 is SGHNT and CDR2 is YYREEE in the germline V gene (reference sequence). The CDR3 is made up of 14 amino acids. V lost 2 bases, J lost 1 base, and 4 bases lay in between. In nucleotides, the CDR3 is TGTGCCAGCAGCTTTTATTCTGGGGCCAACGTCCTGACTTTC. Protein sequence: CASSFYSGANVLTF.

The rearrangement links TRBV5-4 to TRBJ2-1; 12 bases align to TRBD2. Germline CDR1 SGHNT, CDR2 YYREEE (reference sequence). J lost 2 bases, V lost 0 bases, and 0 bases had no gene match. This CDR3 spans 16 amino acids. The CDR3 protein is CASSLGTSGAYNEQFF. The CDR3 nucleotides are TGTGCCAGCAGCTTGGGGACTAGCGGGGCCTACAATGAGCAGTTCTTC.

The chain employs TRBV6-5 and TRBJ2-4; D uncertain. V lost 6 bases and J 5 bases, leaving 8 bases between the germline ends. The germline gives CDR1 MNHEY, CDR2 SVGAGI. The CDR3 consists of 12 residues. The CDR3 sequence: CASRAAENIQYF. In nucleotides, the CDR3 is TGTGCCAGCAGGGCCGCAGAAAACATTCAGTACTTC.

The V call is TRBV5-6, the J call TRBJ2-3; D possibly corresponds to TRBD1 (5 bases). Germline V CDR1 and CDR2: SGHDT, YYEEEE. The CDR3 contains 16 residues. Trimming removed 2 bases at V and 0 bases at J, with 13 bases between. CDR3: CASSLLQVSSTDTQYF. CDR3 nucleotide sequence: TGTGCCAGCAGCTTATTACAGGTCTCCAGCACAGATACGCAGTATTTT.

This clone was seen just once. The rearrangement joins TRBV5-6 to TRBJ2-5; D might be TRBD1 (5 bases). Germline V gene sequence: CDR1 SGHDT, CDR2 YYEEEE. Trimming stripped 4 bases from V and 2 bases from J, with 9 bases between. The CDR3 is made up of 13 amino acids. The CDR3, as DNA: TGTGCCAGCAGCCCCGACAGACAAGAGACCCAGTACTTC. This translates into CASSPDRQETQYF.

The chain is built from TRBV4-3 and TRBJ2-5; 9 bases are shared with TRBD1. The CDR3 spans 17 residues. The trim removed 4 bases at V and 4 bases at J, leaving 13 bases unmatched. Germline CDR1 is LGHNA and CDR2 is YSLEER. In DNA form, the CDR3 reads TGCGCCAGCAGCCGGGGTTCCGCGGACAGGGGTGGAGAGACCCAGTACTTC. Translating it yields CASSRGSADRGGETQYF.

The genes are TRBV3-1 (or the pseudogene TRBV3-2) and TRBJ1-1; D is possibly TRBD1 (5 bases). Germline V lookup: CDR1 LGHDT, CDR2 YNNKEL (reference sequence). CDR3 length: 13 residues. V was cut by 4 bases and J by 1 base, with 7 bases left in between. CDR3: CASSPTGNTEAFF. The CDR3 bases are TGTGCCAGCAGCCCTACAGGGAACACTGAAGCTTTCTTT.

The V and J genes are TRBV15 and TRBJ1-3, with D maybe TRBD1 (5 bases). The CDR3 runs to 18 residues. V shed 3 bases and J shed 2 bases, with 20 bases lying between them. Germline CDR1 and CDR2: LNHNV and YYDKDF (reference sequence). This chain's CDR3 is CATSSPRDSGGTGNTIYF. The CDR3 nucleotides are TGTGCCACCAGCAGCCCCCGGGACTCCGGAGGGACTGGAAACACCATATATTTT.

This chain joins TRBV7-2 and TRBJ2-4, with 7 positions matching TRBD1. The CDR3 sequence is 16 residues long. V was pared by 3 bases and J by 0 bases, with 5 bases of the junction left unmatched. Germline CDR1 and CDR2: SGHTA and FQGNSA. CDR3 sequence: CASSLTGSLAKNIQYF. For the CDR3, the DNA is TGTGCCAGCAGCTTGACAGGGAGCTTAGCCAAAAACATTCAGTACTTC.

V is TRBV5-4 and J is TRBJ2-2, with 11 bases matching TRBD2. Germline CDR1 and CDR2: SGHNT and YYREEE (reference sequence). V shed 0 bases, J shed 9 bases, and the junction held 13 bases outside the gene matches. The CDR3 sequence is 18 residues long. CDR3 in DNA: TGTGCCAGCAGCTTGGGGCTAGCGGGAGGAGGCTTTAATAGGGAGCTGTTTTTT. It yields the protein CASSLGLAGGGFNRELFF.

The gene calls are TRBV6-6 and TRBJ1-6, with D maybe TRBD1 (6 bases). Looked up from germline, CDR1 is MNHNY and CDR2 is SVGAGI (reference sequence). The length of the CDR3 is 18 residues. Trimming cost V 5 bases and J 10 bases, with 27 bases left between them. The CDR3 region has the DNA TGTGCCAGCAGTCCTGATCTGACAGGCTATCACGGCGGCTCACCCCTCCACTTT. It translates to CASSPDLTGYHGGSPLHF.